This T cell receptor beta chain was identified in a study of neurological immune-mediated disorders. In its sample, this clonotype was seen many times. TCRdb analysed the 5' RACE reads with MiXCR anew, one entry per CDR3 protein. The repertoire holds 66,000 or so distinct CDR3 sequences, under 3.5% seen once, with about 3.5% in the top ten. The CDR3 spans 15 residues. The V gene's germline CDR1 is SGHRS and CDR2 YFSETQ. Losses at the gene ends were 4 bases for V and 0 bases for J; bases not matched to a gene: 5. The sequence came from a man aged 40-55 years with multiple sclerosis. Sequencing was done on a sample of PBMCs. The chain combines TRBV5-1 with TRBJ2-3; 7 bases map to TRBD2. CDR3 bases: TGCGCCAGCAGCCCGCGGGGGACTAGCACAGATACGCAGTATTTT. This codes for CASSPRGTSTDTQYF.